Here is one TCR beta chain with its context. Its antigen remains unidentified. Both 60 Vbeta primers and 13 Jbeta primers went into the PCR. Assay: immunoSEQ multiplex PCR; the TCRdb copy retains only in-frame clones and omits some. The sample shows fewer than 100,000 clones, approximately 75% of them seen only once. The CDR3 totals 12 residues. Germline CDR1 is ENHRY and CDR2 is SYGVKD. V was shortened by 6 bases and J by 7 bases, with 12 bases between the two germline ends. This record belongs to a study of cytomegalovirus exposure and HLA in healthy donors. Study-level background: Researchers previously reported finding fewer than 140 million unique TCR beta sequences from about 200 million T cells. Study-level findings and limits: TCR beta V segments were, for the most part, productive about 87% or about 30% of the time in an earlier analysis. Researchers reportedly found TCR beta sequences accurately predicted most subjects' HLA-A and HLA-B alleles. In a later analysis, several top co-occurrence clusters appeared linked to parvovirus B19, influenza, CMV and Epstein-Barr virus.

The sample taken for sequencing was PBMCs. This sequence joins TRBV10-3 and TRBJ1-1; a weak D match, TRBD1 (6 bases). This sequence originates from a woman aged 40 to 50 in good health and CMV-seronegative. The CDR3 spells CAISAGQLEAFF. The CDR3 DNA is TGTGCCATCAGCGCTGGACAGCTTGAAGCTTTCTTT.